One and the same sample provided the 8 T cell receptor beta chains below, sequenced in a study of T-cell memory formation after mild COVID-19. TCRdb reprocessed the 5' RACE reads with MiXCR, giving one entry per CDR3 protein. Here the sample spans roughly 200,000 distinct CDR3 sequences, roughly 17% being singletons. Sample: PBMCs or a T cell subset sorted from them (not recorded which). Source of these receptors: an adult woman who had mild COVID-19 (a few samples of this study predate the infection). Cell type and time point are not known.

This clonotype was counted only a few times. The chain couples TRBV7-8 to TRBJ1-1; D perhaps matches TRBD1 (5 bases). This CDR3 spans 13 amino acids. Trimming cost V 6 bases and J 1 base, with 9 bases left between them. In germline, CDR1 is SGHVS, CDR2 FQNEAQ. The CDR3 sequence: CASRGRTNTEAFF. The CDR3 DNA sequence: TGTGCCAGCAGGGGACGTACGAACACTGAAGCTTTCTTT.

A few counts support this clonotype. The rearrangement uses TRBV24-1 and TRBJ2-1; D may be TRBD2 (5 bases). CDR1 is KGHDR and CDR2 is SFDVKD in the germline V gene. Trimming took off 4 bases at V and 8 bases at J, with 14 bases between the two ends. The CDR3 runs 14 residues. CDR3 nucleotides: TGTGCCACCAGTGAACCCCCTAGCCACCATGAGCAGTTCTTC. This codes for CATSEPPSHHEQFF.

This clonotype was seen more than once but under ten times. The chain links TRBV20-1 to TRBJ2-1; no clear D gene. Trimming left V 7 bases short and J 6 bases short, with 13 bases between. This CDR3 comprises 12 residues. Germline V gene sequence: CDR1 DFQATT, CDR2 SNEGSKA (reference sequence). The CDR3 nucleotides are TGCAGTGGGGCGCGGAGCAGCAATGAGCAGTTCTTC. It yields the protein CSGARSSNEQFF.

The CDR3 sequence: CASSPGVSTDTQYF. The CDR3 DNA follows: TGTGCCAGCAGCCCCGGGGTTTCCACAGATACGCAGTATTTT. The chain uses TRBV3-1 and TRBJ2-3, with D possibly matching TRBD2 (5 bases). V lost 4 bases, J lost 2 bases, and 10 bases lay in between. This CDR3 contains 14 residues. CDR1 LGHDT and CDR2 YNNKEL come from the germline V gene (reference sequence).

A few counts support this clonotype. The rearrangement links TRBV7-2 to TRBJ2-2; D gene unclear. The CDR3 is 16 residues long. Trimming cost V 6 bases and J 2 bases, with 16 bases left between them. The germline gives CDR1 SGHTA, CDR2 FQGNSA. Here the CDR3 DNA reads TGTGCCAGCAGATTTGGGCCGAATAGTAACACCGGGGAGCTGTTTTTT. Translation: CASRFGPNSNTGELFF.

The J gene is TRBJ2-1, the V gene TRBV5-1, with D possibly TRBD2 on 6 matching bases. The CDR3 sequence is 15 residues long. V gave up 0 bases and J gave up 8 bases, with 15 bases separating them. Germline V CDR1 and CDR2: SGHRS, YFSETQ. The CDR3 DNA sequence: TGCGCCAGCAGCTTGGTGGGGGAGGCCCCTGATGAGCAGTTCTTC. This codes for CASSLVGEAPDEQFF.

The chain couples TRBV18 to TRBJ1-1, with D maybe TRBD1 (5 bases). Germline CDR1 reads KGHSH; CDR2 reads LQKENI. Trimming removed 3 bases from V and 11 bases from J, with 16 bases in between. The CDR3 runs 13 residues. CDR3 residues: CASSPRSEGRAFF. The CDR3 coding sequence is TGTGCCAGCTCACCCCGGAGCGAGGGGAGGGCTTTCTTT.

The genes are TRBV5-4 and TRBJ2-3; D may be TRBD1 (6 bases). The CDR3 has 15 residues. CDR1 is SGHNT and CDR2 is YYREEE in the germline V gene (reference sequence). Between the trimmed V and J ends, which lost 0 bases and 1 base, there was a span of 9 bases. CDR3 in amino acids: CASSLASGGTDTQYF. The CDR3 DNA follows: TGTGCCAGCAGCTTGGCTTCAGGGGGCACAGATACGCAGTATTTT.